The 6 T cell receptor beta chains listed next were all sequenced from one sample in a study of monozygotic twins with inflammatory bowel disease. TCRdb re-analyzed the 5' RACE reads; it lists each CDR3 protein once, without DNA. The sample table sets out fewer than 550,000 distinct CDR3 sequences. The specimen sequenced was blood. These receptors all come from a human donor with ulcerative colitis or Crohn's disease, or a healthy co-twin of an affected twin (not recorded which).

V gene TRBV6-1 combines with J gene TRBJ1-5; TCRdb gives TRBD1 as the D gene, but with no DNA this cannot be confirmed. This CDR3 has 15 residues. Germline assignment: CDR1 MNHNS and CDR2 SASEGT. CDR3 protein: CASSPTGGIGQPQHF.

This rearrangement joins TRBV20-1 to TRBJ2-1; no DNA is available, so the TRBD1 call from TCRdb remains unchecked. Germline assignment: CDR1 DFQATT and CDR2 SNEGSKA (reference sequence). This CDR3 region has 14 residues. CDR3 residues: CSARTSWGRNEQFF.

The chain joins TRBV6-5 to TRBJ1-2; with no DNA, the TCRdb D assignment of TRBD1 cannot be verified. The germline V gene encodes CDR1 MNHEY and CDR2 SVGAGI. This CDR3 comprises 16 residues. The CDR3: CASNSGTGAYSYGYTF.

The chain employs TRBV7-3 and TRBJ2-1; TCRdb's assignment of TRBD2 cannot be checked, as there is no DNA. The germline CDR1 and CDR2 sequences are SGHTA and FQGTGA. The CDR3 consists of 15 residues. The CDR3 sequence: CASSITSGGDHEQFF.

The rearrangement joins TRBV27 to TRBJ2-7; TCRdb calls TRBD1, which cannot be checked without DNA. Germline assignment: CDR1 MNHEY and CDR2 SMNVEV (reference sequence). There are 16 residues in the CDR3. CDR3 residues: CASSLLGGASVYEQYF.

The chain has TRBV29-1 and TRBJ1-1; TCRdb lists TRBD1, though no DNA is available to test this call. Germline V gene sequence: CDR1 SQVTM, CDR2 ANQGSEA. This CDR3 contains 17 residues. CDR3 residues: CSVDGQGDFSLNTEAFF.